The clone carrying this T cell receptor beta chain appeared a few times. Its antigen is currently unknown. The entry originates in a study of blood T cells in healthy people across ages. Study-wide points: Estimated diversity, derived from one million T cells, was regarded as an underestimate. Among T cells, TCR beta diversity per million cells dropped roughly linearly as age rose.

PCR was performed a second time for 7 to 11 cycles using a sample-barcoded 5' primer and a J-beta primer mix. Each of the cDNA molecules was tagged by a template-switch adaptor with 12 random nucleotides. In TCRdb, the 5' RACE reads were re-called with MiXCR into one record per CDR3 protein. The table shows roughly 700,000 distinct CDR3 sequences, with roughly 49% occurring only once. In germline, CDR1 is DFQATT, CDR2 SNEGSKA (reference sequence). The CDR3 is made up of 12 amino acids. Deletions cut 6 bases from V and 6 bases from J, with 13 bases between. Each donor was a healthy Caucasian individual from Russia, aged about 6 to 95.

This chain links TRBV20-1 with TRBJ2-3; D tentatively fits TRBD1 or TRBD2 (5 bases each). The TCR sequence derives from a woman in her fifties or sixties in good health. Source material: blood. The CDR3 DNA reads as TGCAGTGCGGGGCAGGGAGCGGATACGCAGTATTTT. Protein: CSAGQGADTQYF.